The 32 T cell receptor beta chains in this list originate from one sample, sequenced in a study of blood T cell repertoires in COVID-19. This table comes from immunoSEQ multiplex PCR, and its TCRdb copy is limited to in-frame clones, with some not included. Of a few hundred thousand clones listed, around nine tenths are singletons. The specimen was peripheral blood. The origin of the receptors is a woman aged 40 to 50 who had recovered from COVID-19.

V gene TRBV27 combines with J gene TRBJ1-2; the match to TRBD1 covers 9 bases. Per germline, CDR1 MNHEY and CDR2 SMNVEV (reference sequence). The CDR3 runs to 13 residues. V dropped 5 bases and J dropped 8; count of bases not matched to a gene: 6. This chain's CDR3 is CASSLRQGEGYTF. CDR3 coding DNA: TGTGCCAGCAGTCTAAGACAGGGGGAAGGCTACACCTTC.

The rearrangement uses TRBV30 and TRBJ1-4; 7 positions agree with TRBD1. This CDR3 is 14 amino acids long. CDR1 and CDR2 (germline): GTSNPN, SVGIG (reference sequence). The V and J ends lost 7 bases and 6 bases, in that order; junction bases with no gene match: 11. CDR3 in amino acids: CAFIDRVRDEKLFF. For the CDR3, the DNA is TGTGCCTTTATCGACAGGGTACGGGATGAAAAACTGTTTTTT.

This chain uses TRBV19 with TRBJ1-2; the match to TRBD1 covers 10 bases. After removal of 4 bases from V and 8 bases from J, the junction contained 13 bases not matched to a gene. The CDR3 consists of 16 residues. Per the germline V gene, CDR1 is LNHDA and CDR2 is SQIVND (reference sequence). CDR3 amino acids: CASSSGDPGTGVGYTF. The CDR3 region has the DNA TGTGCCAGTAGTAGTGGGGATCCCGGGACAGGGGTCGGCTACACCTTC.

This chain links TRBV5-1 with TRBJ2-1, with 11 bases that match TRBD2. V shed 5 bases, J shed 4 bases, and the junction held 5 bases outside the gene matches. Germline-derived CDR1 and CDR2 are SGHRS and YFSETQ. The CDR3 contains 15 residues. CDR3 loop: CASRQLAGDYNEQFF. CDR3 coding DNA: TGCGCCAGCAGGCAACTAGCGGGGGATTACAATGAGCAGTTCTTC.

V gene TRBV18 combines with J gene TRBJ1-1; D gene unclear. Germline V gene sequence: CDR1 KGHSH, CDR2 LQKENI. This CDR3 comprises 16 residues. The V end lost 1 base, the J end lost 1 base, and 13 bases lay between the germline ends. CDR3: CASSPLQDLRNTEAFF. CDR3 sequence (DNA): TGTGCCAGCTCACCACTTCAGGATCTAAGGAACACTGAAGCTTTCTTT. The whole variable domain, filled in from reference TRBV18 and TRBJ1-1, reads NAGVMQNPRHLVRRRGQEARLRCSPMKGHSHVYWYRQLPEEGLKFMVYLQKENIIDESGMPKERFSAEFPKEGPSILRIQQVVRGDSAAYFCASSPLQDLRNTEAFFGQGTRLTVV.

The chain is built from TRBV12-2 and TRBJ1-5. TRBV12-2 is a documented pseudogene. The CDR3 covers 11 residues. CDR3 region: CASRPGQPQHF. Here the CDR3 DNA reads TGTGCAAGTCGCCCCGGGCAGCCCCAGCATTTT.

V usage is TRBV12-5 and J usage is TRBJ2-1; maybe TRBD2 (5 bases). Germline lookup yields CDR1 LGHNT and CDR2 FRNRAP. V lost 2 bases and J 6 bases, leaving 14 bases between the germline ends. The CDR3 contains 15 residues. The CDR3 here is CASGLRTGSGNEQFF. CDR3 nucleotides: TGTGCTAGTGGTTTGAGGACGGGGAGCGGCAATGAGCAGTTCTTC.

The rearrangement joins TRBV7-9 to TRBJ1-5; D uncertain. CDR3 size: 12 residues. CDR1 is SEHNR, CDR2 FQNEAQ, per germline (reference sequence). V was cut by 3 bases and J by 8 bases, with 8 bases left in between. The chain's CDR3 is CASSLETEPQHF. CDR3 nucleotides: TGTGCCAGCAGCTTGGAGACGGAGCCCCAGCATTTT.

This chain joins TRBV5-4 and TRBJ2-3; 13 bases align to TRBD2. The CDR3 totals 18 residues. Germline values: CDR1 SGHNT, CDR2 YYREEE (reference sequence). The ends lost 4 bases at V and 0 bases at J; junction bases unmatched: 8. CDR3 protein: CASSPRTSGSRSTDTQYF. DNA for the CDR3: TGTGCCAGCAGCCCGCGGACTAGCGGGAGTAGAAGCACAGATACGCAGTATTTT.

V gene TRBV5-6 combines with J gene TRBJ1-2; TRBD1 agrees at 10 bases. V shed 3 bases, J shed 6 bases, and the junction held 5 bases outside the gene matches. This CDR3 is 14 amino acids long. Germline V gene data show CDR1 as SGHDT and CDR2 as YYEEEE. The CDR3 sequence: CASSSTGTGDGYTF. DNA of the CDR3: TGTGCCAGCAGCTCGACCGGGACAGGGGATGGCTACACCTTC.

The V call is TRBV7-9, the J call TRBJ2-3, with D uncertain. V lost 2 bases to trimming and J lost 3 bases, with 6 bases between them. This CDR3 spans 13 amino acids. From germline, CDR1 is SEHNR and CDR2 FQNEAQ (reference sequence). For the CDR3, the DNA is TGTGCCAGCAGCTTACCGGAGACAGATACGCAGTATTTT. Translated: CASSLPETDTQYF.

This clone was found once. The chain links TRBV11-2 to TRBJ2-5, with D unclear. This CDR3 contains 14 residues. Deletions cut 3 bases from V and 4 bases from J, with 12 bases between. Germline V gene sequence: CDR1 SGHAT, CDR2 FQNNGV. CDR3 sequence reads: CASSFGFGGETQYF. The DNA of the CDR3 is TGTGCCAGCAGCTTTGGGTTTGGCGGAGAGACCCAGTACTTC.

This chain links TRBV28 with TRBJ2-5, with TRBD2 matching 11 bases. CDR1 MDHEN and CDR2 SYDVKM come from the germline V gene. V gave up 4 bases and J gave up 1 base; unmatched junction bases: 5. The length of the CDR3 is 16 residues. The CDR3 bases are TGTGCCAGCAGTTCCCACGGACTAGCGGGCCAAGAGACCCAGTACTTC. This codes for CASSSHGLAGQETQYF.

The V and J genes are TRBV4-1 and TRBJ2-6; weak D call: TRBD2 (5 bases). With 0 bases removed from V and 0 bases from J, the gap between germline ends came to 9 bases. The CDR3 totals 17 residues. Germline V lookup: CDR1 MGHRA, CDR2 YSYEKL. The CDR3 nucleotides are TGCGCCAGCAGCCAAGATCTACGGGGCTCTGGGGCCAACGTCCTGACTTTC. This encodes CASSQDLRGSGANVLTF.

V is TRBV19 and J is TRBJ2-5, with TRBD2 matching 10 bases. With V trimmed by 4 bases and J by 1 base, 3 bases remained unmatched. Germline loops: CDR1 LNHDA, CDR2 SQIVND (reference sequence). This CDR3 has 15 residues. In DNA, the CDR3 is TGTGCCAGTAGTAGGGGGACTAGCGCCCAAGAGACCCAGTACTTC. This sequence encodes CASSRGTSAQETQYF. Drawing the rest from reference TRBV19 and TRBJ2-5, the complete variable domain is DGGITQSPKYLFRKEGQNVTLSCEQNLNHDAMYWYRQDPGQGLRLIYYSQIVNDFQKGDIAEGYSVSREKKESFPLTVTSAQKNPTAFYLCASSRGTSAQETQYFGPGTRLLVL.

This clone came up once. The J gene is TRBJ2-1, the V gene TRBV7-7; TRBD2 matches 11 bases. The CDR3 has 15 residues. V shed 6 bases, J shed 5 bases, and the junction held 6 bases outside the gene matches. Per the germline V gene, CDR1 is SSHAT and CDR2 is FNYEAQ (reference sequence). CDR3 bases: TGTGCCAGCAGTCCCGGGACTAGCGGAAACAATGAGCAGTTCTTC. This gives the protein CASSPGTSGNNEQFF.

Comments on this clone: Germline is not matched at one junction end, which may reflect a read error. The chain joins TRBV7-7 to TRBJ2-5; 8 positions agree with TRBD2. In germline, CDR1 is SSHAT, CDR2 FNYEAQ (reference sequence). The CDR3 loop spans 14 amino acids. This CDR3 reads CASSLGAGGKTQYF. The CDR3 DNA sequence: TGTGCTAGCAGCTTAGGGGCGGGAGGCAAGACCCAGTACTTC.

The chain recombines TRBV13 with TRBJ2-1, with 10 bases identical to TRBD2. There are 16 residues in the CDR3. Germline V gene lookup returns CDR1 PRHDT and CDR2 FYEKMQ (reference sequence). V trimming: 4 bases; J trimming: 4 bases; junction bases outside the gene matches: 7. As DNA, the CDR3 is TGTGCCAGCAGCTCCGCGACTAGCGGGCATTACAATGAGCAGTTCTTC. It encodes CASSSATSGHYNEQFF.

The chain carries TRBV19 and TRBJ2-2; the D gene is possibly TRBD1 (6 bases). Looked up from germline, CDR1 is LNHDA and CDR2 is SQIVND (reference sequence). This CDR3 region has 15 residues. Trimming removed 4 bases at V and 7 bases at J, with 16 bases between. CDR3 residues: CASSKSEQGNGELFF. CDR3 coding DNA: TGTGCCAGTAGTAAGAGTGAACAGGGAAACGGGGAGCTGTTTTTT.

The genes are TRBV2 and TRBJ2-7; possibly TRBD2 for D (5 bases). Germline values: CDR1 SNHLY, CDR2 FYNNEI. The CDR3 is made up of 14 amino acids. V lost 3 bases and J 5 bases, leaving 14 bases between the germline ends. The CDR3 DNA reads as TGTGCCAGCAGTGATATCACGGGGAGCAACGAGCAGTACTTC. It is translated as CASSDITGSNEQYF.

This chain uses TRBV27 with TRBJ1-1, with D perhaps TRBD1 (6 bases). Per germline, CDR1 MNHEY and CDR2 SMNVEV (reference sequence). Between the trimmed V and J ends, which lost 7 bases and 1 base, there was a span of 25 bases. The CDR3 sequence is 18 residues long. CDR3 coding DNA: TGTGCCAGCACCAAAAAACAGGGACCCGTCCCCCCGAACACTGAAGCTTTCTTT. Amino acids: CASTKKQGPVPPNTEAFF.

V gene TRBV3-1 (or the pseudogene TRBV3-2) combines with J gene TRBJ2-3; the match to TRBD2 covers 10 bases. V shed 3 bases and J 7 bases; nucleotides not matched to a gene: 13. This CDR3 contains 17 residues. Germline CDR1 and CDR2: LGHDT and YNNKEL (reference sequence). CDR3 in amino acids: CASSHIYGAGGPHTQYF. For the CDR3, the DNA is TGTGCCAGCAGCCATATTTATGGAGCGGGAGGGCCGCATACGCAGTATTTT.

The CDR3 region has the DNA TGTGCCAGCTCACCTTTCGCTGTGCGGGAACCCTACGAGCAGTACTTC. Translation gives CASSPFAVREPYEQYF. The rearrangement uses TRBV18 and TRBJ2-7, with a tentative D call TRBD2 (6 bases). The V gene's germline CDR1 is KGHSH and CDR2 LQKENI. The CDR3 runs to 16 residues. Trimming cost V 3 bases and J 2 bases, with 17 bases left between them. The full variable domain, rest sourced from reference TRBV18 and TRBJ2-7, is NAGVMQNPRHLVRRRGQEARLRCSPMKGHSHVYWYRQLPEEGLKFMVYLQKENIIDESGMPKERFSAEFPKEGPSILRIQQVVRGDSAAYFCASSPFAVREPYEQYFGPGTRLTVT.

The CDR3 sequence is CAIRRGQGAYEQYF. CDR3 nucleotide sequence: TGTGCCATCAGGAGGGGACAGGGGGCTTACGAGCAGTACTTC. V is TRBV10-3 and J is TRBJ2-7, with TRBD1 matching over 12 bases. The CDR3 loop spans 14 amino acids. V shed 6 bases, J shed 4 bases, and the junction held 4 bases outside the gene matches. CDR1 and CDR2 from the germline V gene are ENHRY and SYGVKD.

The CDR3 DNA reads TGTGCCAGCAGCACGACTAGCGGGAGGGCCCCAGGGGGACAAGAGACCCAGTACTTC. Translation: CASSTTSGRAPGGQETQYF. This chain joins TRBV7-9 and TRBJ2-5, with 14 bases aligning to TRBD2. The V segment lost 5 bases and the J segment 2 bases; nucleotides outside the gene matches: 13. In germline, CDR1 is SEHNR, CDR2 FQNEAQ (reference sequence). The CDR3 spans 19 residues.

This chain connects TRBV18 to TRBJ2-1; TRBD1 might be the D (7 bases). Germline V gene lookup returns CDR1 KGHSH and CDR2 LQKENI. The V and J ends lost 1 base and 6 bases respectively, with 16 bases between them. The CDR3 covers 16 residues. This CDR3 reads CASSPLVEGAANEQFF. The CDR3 bases are TGTGCCAGCTCACCACTTGTGGAGGGGGCGGCCAATGAGCAGTTCTTC.

V usage is TRBV4-2 and J usage is TRBJ1-3; D may be TRBD1 (5 bases). The CDR3 extends over 16 amino acids. In germline, CDR1 is LGHNA, CDR2 YNFKEQ. The germline V and J ends were trimmed by 0 bases and 3 bases, with 12 bases remaining between them. The CDR3 nucleotides are TGTGCCAGCAGCCAAGATCCGAAAAGGGGTGGAAACACCATATATTTT. It translates to CASSQDPKRGGNTIYF.

The V gene is TRBV19, the J gene TRBJ1-1; TRBD1 aligns across 7 bases. The CDR3 has 13 residues. V dropped 9 bases and J dropped 4; count of bases not matched to a gene: 8. Germline V lookup: CDR1 LNHDA, CDR2 SQIVND (reference sequence). The CDR3, as DNA: TGTGCCAGCCAGACAGGGATGGTCACTGAAGCTTTCTTT. It yields the protein CASQTGMVTEAFF.

The V call is TRBV5-5, the J call TRBJ1-1; possible D gene TRBD1, 5 bases. CDR3 size: 16 residues. The V gene lost 1 base and the J gene lost 1 base, with 14 bases spanning the gap. Germline CDR1 and CDR2: SGHKS and YYEKEE (reference sequence). For the CDR3, the DNA is TGTGCCAGCAGCTTGTCCTTGGCACAGGAGAACACTGAAGCTTTCTTT. As protein: CASSLSLAQENTEAFF. The full variable domain, in which reference TRBV5-5 and TRBJ1-1 provide the parts outside the CDR3, is DAGVTQSPTHLIKTRGQQVTLRCSPISGHKSVSWYQQVLGQGPQFIFQYYEKEERGRGNFPDRFSARQFPNYSSELNVNALLLGDSALYLCASSLSLAQENTEAFFGQGTRLTVV.

V and J are TRBV5-1 and TRBJ2-2, with 8 bases matching TRBD1. The germline V gene has CDR1 SGHRS and CDR2 YFSETQ. With V trimmed by 4 bases and J by 3 bases, 5 bases remained unmatched. The CDR3 is made up of 15 amino acids. The CDR3 DNA sequence: TGCGCCAGCAGCGTGACAGGGGCCGACACCGGGGAGCTGTTTTTT. Translating gives CASSVTGADTGELFF.

The chain has TRBV5-1 and TRBJ2-1; TRBD2 might be the D (6 bases). The V end was cut by 5 bases, the J end by 1 base, with 10 bases between. Germline V CDR1 and CDR2: SGHRS, YFSETQ. CDR3 size: 14 residues. CDR3: CASSNGTSYNEQFF. The CDR3, as DNA: TGCGCCAGCAGTAATGGGACTTCCTACAATGAGCAGTTCTTC.

This chain connects TRBV18 to TRBJ1-4; no reliable D call. V was cut by 5 bases and J by 4 bases, with 14 bases left in between. Per germline, CDR1 KGHSH and CDR2 LQKENI. The CDR3 has 15 residues. CDR3 residues: CASSGRSHVNEKLFF. CDR3 coding DNA: TGTGCCAGCTCAGGTCGCAGTCACGTTAATGAAAAACTGTTTTTT.